Listed here are 18 T cell receptor beta chains from one sample, sequenced in a study of T cell changes during pregnancy in multiple sclerosis. Method: immunoSEQ multiplex PCR; TCRdb's copy keeps in-frame clones and lacks some. This sample has 55,000 to 85,000 clones, with about 91% found just once. Sequenced material: peripheral blood, taken after pregnancy. The receptors derive from a female donor with multiple sclerosis, enrolled in a pregnancy study.

The rearrangement joins TRBV30 to TRBJ2-7; TRBD2 might be the D (5 bases). The germline V and J ends were trimmed by 1 base and 5 bases, with 15 bases remaining between them. The CDR3 runs to 14 residues. Germline V lookup: CDR1 GTSNPN, CDR2 SVGIG (reference sequence). The CDR3 loop is CAWSAEGFLDEQYF. DNA for the CDR3: TGTGCCTGGAGTGCCGAGGGCTTTCTGGACGAGCAGTACTTC.

The CDR3 DNA follows: TGTGCCAGTAGTGAACAGGAATGGCGTGAGACCCAGTACTTC. Translating gives CASSEQEWRETQYF. This chain uses TRBV19 with TRBJ2-5; maybe TRBD1 (5 bases). The CDR3 spans 14 residues. Trimming removed 5 bases from V and 5 bases from J, with 15 bases in between. The V gene's germline CDR1 is LNHDA and CDR2 SQIVND (reference sequence). Based on the CDR3 plus reference TRBV19 and TRBJ2-5, the full variable domain is DGGITQSPKYLFRKEGQNVTLSCEQNLNHDAMYWYRQDPGQGLRLIYYSQIVNDFQKGDIAEGYSVSREKKESFPLTVTSAQKNPTAFYLCASSEQEWRETQYFGPGTRLLVL.

V usage is TRBV28 and J usage is TRBJ1-4, with D possibly being TRBD1 (6 bases). The CDR3 totals 15 residues. CDR1 is MDHEN and CDR2 is SYDVKM in the germline V gene. Trimming took 1 base from V and 5 from J, leaving 11 bases between them. The CDR3 sequence: CASSLSGGHNEKLFF. The CDR3 DNA follows: TGTGCCAGCAGTTTATCGGGGGGCCACAATGAAAAACTGTTTTTT.

This clone was recorded only once. The chain combines TRBV4-2 with TRBJ2-7; 8 bases line up with TRBD2. Germline V gives CDR1 LGHNA, CDR2 YNFKEQ. The J segment lost 7 bases and the V segment lost 2 bases, leaving 13 bases of the junction unmatched. The CDR3 runs 16 residues. The CDR3 here is CASSQTHSGSLGEQYF. The CDR3 DNA sequence: TGTGCCAGCAGCCAAACTCACAGCGGGAGTCTGGGAGAGCAGTACTTC.

This clone was observed once. This chain links TRBV19 with TRBJ2-5, with TRBD1 as a possible D gene (6 bases). Trimming stripped 7 bases from V and 5 bases from J, with 23 bases between. The germline CDR1 and CDR2 sequences are LNHDA and SQIVND (reference sequence). The CDR3 consists of 16 residues. The CDR3: CASTPPGHQAWETQYF. The CDR3 DNA is TGTGCCAGTACCCCACCGGGACACCAGGCTTGGGAGACCCAGTACTTC.

The chain links TRBV5-1 to TRBJ2-7, with D tentatively TRBD1 (5 bases). The CDR3 runs 13 residues. From germline, CDR1 is SGHRS and CDR2 YFSETQ. V was shortened by 4 bases and J by 4 bases, with 12 bases between the two germline ends. The CDR3: CASSPGQEYEQYF. Here the CDR3 DNA reads TGCGCCAGCAGCCCCGGACAAGAGTACGAGCAGTACTTC.

A single count supports this clone. The chain is built from TRBV30 and TRBJ1-3; D call uncertain. Trimming took off 8 bases at V and 0 bases at J, with 14 bases between the two ends. This CDR3 has 14 amino acids. The germline gives CDR1 GTSNPN, CDR2 SVGIG (reference sequence). The chain's CDR3 is CAERAADSGNTIYF. For the CDR3, the DNA is TGTGCCGAGAGGGCTGCCGACTCTGGAAACACCATATATTTT.

The V call is TRBV25-1, the J call TRBJ2-4; 7 bases fit TRBD2. J gave up 2 bases and V 3 bases, and 7 bases lay outside the gene matches. There are 16 residues in the CDR3. In germline, CDR1 is MGHDK, CDR2 SYGVNS. This CDR3 reads CASSDPGGRTKNIQYF. CDR3 nucleotide sequence: TGTGCCAGCAGTGATCCGGGGGGTAGGACCAAAAACATTCAGTACTTC.

The CDR3 is CASSLNAGVTDTQYF. In DNA, the CDR3 is TGTGCCAGCAGCTTGAACGCGGGAGTCACAGATACGCAGTATTTT. The chain has TRBV5-4 and TRBJ2-3; 7 bases agree with TRBD2. The germline V gene has CDR1 SGHNT and CDR2 YYREEE (reference sequence). This CDR3 spans 15 amino acids. V trimming: 1 base; J trimming: 2 bases; junction bases outside the gene matches: 4.

The chain couples TRBV4-2 to TRBJ2-1, with TRBD1 matching 7 bases. The CDR3 covers 15 residues. V shed 4 bases, J shed 5 bases, and the junction held 8 bases outside the gene matches. Germline-derived CDR1 and CDR2 are LGHNA and YNFKEQ. CDR3 in amino acids: CASSPRDSNNNEQFF. The CDR3 DNA follows: TGTGCCAGCAGCCCCCGGGACAGCAATAACAATGAGCAGTTCTTC.

The chain joins TRBV7-9 to TRBJ1-6, with D possibly matching TRBD1 (6 bases). The CDR3 is 14 residues long. Between the trimmed V and J ends, which lost 4 bases and 7 bases, there was a span of 11 bases. Germline values: CDR1 SEHNR, CDR2 FQNEAQ (reference sequence). This CDR3 reads CASSSRGGNSPLHF. The CDR3 bases are TGTGCCAGCAGCTCCAGGGGTGGGAATTCACCCCTCCACTTT.

V is TRBV6-5 and J is TRBJ1-2; 9 bases are shared with TRBD1. The CDR3 is made up of 15 amino acids. CDR1 is MNHEY, CDR2 SVGAGI, per germline. The junction had 9 bases not matched to a gene; V was cut back by 6 bases and J by 4 bases. In DNA, the CDR3 is TGTGCCAGCAGGGTGCCGGGACAGGGAGCCTATGGCTACACCTTC. Translating gives CASRVPGQGAYGYTF.

This chain connects TRBV6-5 to TRBJ2-7, with 7 bases identical to TRBD1. The CDR3 is made up of 14 amino acids. CDR1 and CDR2 (germline): MNHEY, SVGAGI. Trimming at V came to 5 bases and at J to 1 base, leaving 5 bases not matched to a gene. The CDR3 here is CASSSQGVSYEQYF. The CDR3 DNA reads TGTGCCAGCAGTAGCCAGGGGGTGTCCTACGAGCAGTACTTC.

This CDR3 reads CASSHLQGLAGVKGEQYF. DNA for the CDR3: TGTGCCAGCAGCCACCTTCAGGGACTAGCGGGAGTAAAGGGCGAGCAGTACTTC. This chain links TRBV4-2 with TRBJ2-7; 14 positions match TRBD2. The CDR3 sequence is 18 residues long. After removal of 3 bases from V and 6 bases from J, the junction contained 13 bases not matched to a gene. Germline V lookup: CDR1 LGHNA, CDR2 YNFKEQ.

CDR3: CARKGRGGQGNIQYF. The CDR3 region has the DNA TGTGCCAGGAAGGGAAGAGGAGGACAGGGGAACATTCAGTACTTC. The chain is built from TRBV6-5 and TRBJ2-4; TRBD1 aligns across 9 bases. Germline V gene data show CDR1 as MNHEY and CDR2 as SVGAGI. The CDR3 runs to 15 residues. Unmatched junction bases numbered 13, after V lost 9 bases and J lost 7 bases.

The chain recombines TRBV11-1 with TRBJ2-7; 12 bases match TRBD1. Germline V gene lookup returns CDR1 SGHAT and CDR2 FQDESV (reference sequence). The V and J ends lost 5 bases and 6 bases, in that order; junction bases with no gene match: 5. This CDR3 comprises 14 residues. CDR3 residues: CASSGRDRGPEQYF. Here the CDR3 DNA reads TGTGCCAGCAGCGGCCGGGACAGGGGGCCCGAGCAGTACTTC.

A word on this clone: The sample contains more than one DNA sequence encoding this CDR3. CDR3 sequence reads: CASSPRLAGERETQYF. The CDR3 DNA follows: TGTGCCAGCAGTCCTCGACTAGCGGGAGAGCGGGAGACCCAGTACTTC. The chain links TRBV9 to TRBJ2-5; 12 bases line up with TRBD2. This CDR3 has 16 residues. The germline V gene has CDR1 SGDLS and CDR2 YYNGEE. Losses at the gene ends were 5 bases for V and 5 bases for J; bases not matched to a gene: 10.

This sequence joins TRBV27 and TRBJ1-5; D is undetermined. V was pared by 4 bases and J by 3 bases, with 16 bases between. CDR3 length equals 16 residues. Germline CDR1 is MNHEY and CDR2 is SMNVEV (reference sequence). As DNA, the CDR3 is TGTGCCAGCAGTTCACGCCTACTCGGTACCAATCAGCCCCAGCATTTT. This codes for CASSSRLLGTNQPQHF.